This T cell receptor beta chain was found in a study of CD8 T cells in ankylosing spondylitis (dated by TCRdb to 2016 to 2017). At the level of the whole study: The study profiled T cell receptor beta repertoires in healthy donors and ankylosing spondylitis patients to find disease-linked TCR variants. In total, the full study cohort was made up of 110 or so healthy donors and 25 ankylosing spondylitis patients. Peripheral blood was sampled, and synovial fluid was additionally collected from ankylosing spondylitis patients.

For sequencing, an Illumina HiSeq 2500 was employed. Quantitative 5'-RACE with molecular barcodes was used to prepare TCR beta libraries. In the original analysis: A new computational method based on a probabilistic model of VDJ rearrangement was used to identify disease-linked TCR variants. The raw public reads went through TCRdb reprocessing: fastp at Q25, MiXCR clone calling, in-frame beta chains kept. Each record represents a unique CDR3 protein, reported with the most common genes and DNA among its rows. The V and J calls reflect TCRdb's pipeline rather than the authors' work. The sample records about 39,000 distinct CDR3 sequences, 3% of which are singletons. Approximately 3% of the sample is in the top ten clones. This clonotype was detected ten times or more. This receptor's antigen is unknown. One base away there is no much larger clone; base qualities are not given. Overall results and qualifications from the work: A TCR beta motif of eight highly homologous amino acid variants appeared characteristic of blood from ankylosing spondylitis patients. Significant enrichment of the disease-linked clones was reported in matched synovial fluid samples from ankylosing spondylitis patients. Some of the motif variants had been reported before in the synovial fluid and blood of reactive arthritis patients, a finding that suggests common disease-initiation mechanisms. The disease-linked clones showed a CD8+ phenotype and occurred at relatively low frequencies in peripheral blood.

The CDR3, cysteine through phenylalanine, is 19 amino acids long. Left in the record is the CDR3 DNA by itself, 57 bases read in frame from the first base. Germline trimming amounts to 0 bases on V and 2 bases on J, with 11 as the count of junction bases outside the gene matches. Taken from the germline V gene, the CDR1 and CDR2 loops are SGDLS and YYNGEE. Recombination joined TRBV9 with TRBJ2-1, and 10 junctional nucleotides match TRBD2. Sequencing was done on a sample of blood, either unsorted or a sorted T cell fraction (not recorded which). This clonotype was obtained from a male donor with ankylosing spondylitis or in good health (not recorded which). The DNA is TGTGCCAGCAGCGTAGGGCCCCTCTCTAGCGGGGGACCCTACAATGAGCAGTTCTTC. Its product reads: CASSVGPLSSGGPYNEQFF.